This paragraph reports one T cell receptor (beta chain). The CDR3 sequence is 19 residues long. The entry originates in a study of blood T cell repertoires in COVID-19. Study overall: Researchers got acute and convalescent COVID-19 samples from the United States, Italy and Spain. T cells, B-cell-depleted T cells, or PBMCs provided the cDNA or gDNA that served as material.

Patients in Seattle were enrolled during active infection, then followed longitudinally. Per the authors' pipeline: Amplification with reference gene primers provided the estimates of nucleated cell counts. Clones were sequenced by immunoSEQ multiplex PCR, and TCRdb holds only the in-frame ones, with some missing. V and J calls and clone size come straight from that table; D and trimming were deduced from the DNA. This sample has about 76,000 clones; about 88% occur once, and the top ten carry approximately 11%. The chain recombines TRBV21-1 with TRBJ1-3; TRBD1 is the table's D call and was not checked against the DNA. TRBV21-1 is noted as a pseudogene. The receptor was derived from a man aged 55 to 70 with COVID-19, enrolled during active disease. The specimen was peripheral blood. CDR3 in DNA: TGTGCCAGCAGCCAACTGCGGGGCCGGGACAGGGATTTAGAAAACACCATATATTTT. Amino acids: CASSQLRGRDRDLENTIYF.